The 25 T cell receptor beta chains in this list originate from one sample, sequenced in a study of Graves' ophthalmopathy and Graves' hyperthyroidism listed by TCRdb under 2018. These reads were obtained on an Illumina HiSeq 2000. For repertoire sequencing, the TCR beta CDR3 regions were amplified from RNA transcripts. A first-round RT-PCR used HTBI primers with the Qiagen OneStep RT-PCR kit, followed by a second-round multiplex PCR, size selection and purification. TCRdb applied fastp at Q25 and MiXCR to the public reads, then kept only in-frame beta chains. CDR3 protein duplicates are merged, each entry listing the most common genes and DNA. The table for this sample lists hundreds of thousands of distinct CDR3 sequences; about 20% of them were counted only once. The ten largest clones add up to around 7% of the sample. The specimen sequenced was peripheral blood. These TCRs come from a woman younger than 30 with stable Graves' hyperthyroidism. Some clones in this sample may be carry-over from other donors' samples. Donor details come from another sample of the same person, matched by shared clones.

This clonotype was counted between two and nine times. This rearrangement joins TRBV3-1 to TRBJ1-1, with 10 bases matching TRBD1. With 3 bases clipped from V and 10 bases from J, the junction kept 8 bases outside the gene matches. Germline CDR1 LGHDT, CDR2 YNNKEL (reference sequence). This CDR3 has 14 amino acids. The CDR3 reads CASSQKGQGKRAFF. CDR3 DNA: TGTGCCAGCAGCCAGAAGGGACAGGGGAAACGAGCTTTCTTT.

This clonotype came up many times. The chain employs TRBV7-3 and TRBJ2-5; 9 nucleotides match TRBD1. V trimming: 5 bases; J trimming: 1 base; junction bases outside the gene matches: 5. The length of the CDR3 is 15 residues. Germline V gives CDR1 SGHTA, CDR2 FQGTGA. CDR3 in amino acids: CASSPGQGLQETQYF. CDR3 in DNA: TGTGCCAGCAGCCCGGGACAGGGCCTCCAAGAGACCCAGTACTTC.

The V and J genes are TRBV18 and TRBJ2-5; D tentatively reads TRBD1 or TRBD2 (5 bases each). Germline V gives CDR1 KGHSH, CDR2 LQKENI. The V gene lost 6 bases and the J gene lost 6 bases, with 17 bases spanning the gap. The CDR3 spans 14 residues. The CDR3 DNA reads TGTGCCAGCTCGCCTCAGGGAGTCGGAAAGACCCAGTACTTC. Translation gives CASSPQGVGKTQYF.

For this clonotype: A much larger clone lies a single base off, so this may be a read error. The chain joins TRBV30 to TRBJ2-5; D call uncertain. The CDR3 runs to 11 residues. The germline CDR1 and CDR2 sequences are GTSNPN and SVGIG (reference sequence). The CDR3 DNA reads as TGTGCCTGGAGTGTACTGGAGACCCGGTACTTC. Its protein is CAWSVLETRYF.

The chain uses TRBV6-1 and TRBJ2-7; D may correspond to TRBD1 or TRBD2 (5 bases each). V shed 2 bases and J shed 5 bases, with 19 bases lying between them. This CDR3 region has 16 residues. CDR1 and CDR2 from the germline V gene are MNHNS and SASEGT. Here the CDR3 reads CASSERMGDMRDEQYF. The CDR3 nucleotides are TGTGCCAGCAGTGAACGGATGGGGGATATGAGAGACGAGCAGTACTTC.

This clonotype was counted ten times or more. The chain recombines TRBV6-1 with TRBJ2-7; the match to TRBD2 covers 11 bases. The germline CDR1 and CDR2 sequences are MNHNS and SASEGT. V trimming: 4 bases; J trimming: 3 bases; junction bases outside the gene matches: 5. This CDR3 region has 15 residues. This chain's CDR3 is CASSGRLAGNYEQYF. The CDR3 DNA is TGTGCCAGCAGTGGGAGACTAGCGGGGAACTACGAGCAGTACTTC.

At least ten counts were recorded for this clonotype. The chain carries TRBV6-4 and TRBJ2-5; a weak D match, TRBD1 (5 bases). The V end was cut by 3 bases, the J end by 4 bases, with 9 bases between. Germline V gene sequence: CDR1 MRHNA, CDR2 SNTAGT. The CDR3 spans 13 residues. The CDR3, as DNA: TGTGCCAGCAGTGAGGCCCAGGGAGAGACCCAGTACTTC. It codes for CASSEAQGETQYF.

This clonotype has ten or more counts. J is TRBJ2-7 and V is TRBV7-2, with D hard to call. Germline CDR1 SGHTA, CDR2 FQGNSA. There are 11 residues in the CDR3. With 5 bases removed from V and 2 bases from J, the gap between germline ends came to 4 bases. CDR3 loop: CASSATYEQYF. CDR3 coding DNA: TGTGCCAGCAGCGCAACCTACGAGCAGTACTTC.

This clonotype was observed many times. The chain employs TRBV27 and TRBJ2-7, with 7 bases lining up with TRBD2. CDR3 length: 15 residues. The V and J ends lost 7 bases and 2 bases, in that order; junction bases with no gene match: 11. Per the germline V gene, CDR1 is MNHEY and CDR2 is SMNVEV (reference sequence). The CDR3 spells CASTPRASGTYEQYF. The DNA for the CDR3 is TGTGCCAGCACCCCCAGGGCTAGCGGTACCTACGAGCAGTACTTC.

In its sample, this clonotype was seen many times. Here the CDR3 reads CASSQPGARYGYTF. The CDR3 DNA reads as TGCGCCAGCAGCCAACCGGGGGCGCGGTATGGCTACACCTTC. The chain uses TRBV4-1 and TRBJ1-2, with TRBD1 as a possible D gene (6 bases). CDR3 length: 14 residues. The germline V gene encodes CDR1 MGHRA and CDR2 YSYEKL. Trimming cost V 2 bases and J 5 bases, with 12 bases left between them.

This clonotype was picked up a small number of times. One end of the junction is discordant with germline, which a read error may explain. The chain recombines TRBV11-2 with TRBJ2-2; the D gene is possibly TRBD2 (5 bases). This CDR3 is built from 11 residues. Germline lookup yields CDR1 SGHAT and CDR2 FQNNGV. As DNA, the CDR3 is TGTGCCAGCACCTTAACCGGGGAGCTGTTGTTT. This sequence encodes CASTLTGELLF.

This clonotype occurred many times. The chain carries TRBV30 and TRBJ1-1; tentatively, D is TRBD1 (5 bases). V gave up 3 bases and J gave up 5 bases, with 13 bases separating them. The CDR3 is made up of 13 amino acids. Germline V lookup: CDR1 GTSNPN, CDR2 SVGIG (reference sequence). Written as DNA, the CDR3 is TGTGCCTGGAGGGGTGGCAGGGAGACTGAAGCTTTCTTT. Translated: CAWRGGRETEAFF. Combining the CDR3 with reference TRBV30 and TRBJ1-1 gives the whole variable domain SQTIHQWPATLVQPVGSPLSLECTVEGTSNPNLYWYRQAAGRGLQLLFYSVGIGQISSEVPQNLSASRPQDRQFILSSKKLLLSDSGFYLCAWRGGRETEAFFGQGTRLTVV.

This clonotype showed up many times. The chain employs TRBV6-1 and TRBJ2-7, with D perhaps matching TRBD1 (6 bases). V was clipped by 1 base and J by 2 bases, with 15 bases between them. This CDR3 is built from 16 residues. Germline V gene data show CDR1 as MNHNS and CDR2 as SASEGT. CDR3 DNA sequence: TGTGCCAGCAGTGAAGAAGGGACACTTTTTACCTACGAGCAGTACTTC. This translates into CASSEEGTLFTYEQYF.

The chain joins TRBV4-2 to TRBJ1-2; 7 positions match TRBD1. J was trimmed by 4 bases and V by 1 base; bases with no gene match: 9. This CDR3 has 16 amino acids. CDR1 and CDR2 from the germline V gene are LGHNA and YNFKEQ. The CDR3 sequence is CASSQVQGGAGYGYTF. CDR3 DNA sequence: TGTGCCAGCAGCCAAGTCCAGGGGGGGGCTGGCTATGGCTACACCTTC.

The genes are TRBV28 and TRBJ1-5, with 7 bases lining up with TRBD1. The length of the CDR3 is 15 residues. CDR1 and CDR2 from the germline V gene are MDHEN and SYDVKM. J lost 6 bases, V lost 8 bases, and 13 bases had no gene match. CDR3 bases: TGTGCCAGCCTACAGACAGGGAGATACGGTCAGCCCCAGCATTTT. Translation gives CASLQTGRYGQPQHF.

This clonotype was recorded at least ten times. The chain joins TRBV15 to TRBJ1-1; 10 bases agree with TRBD1. Germline CDR1 and CDR2: LNHNV and YYDKDF (reference sequence). CDR3 length: 18 residues. With 3 bases clipped from V and 3 bases from J, the junction kept 13 bases outside the gene matches. The CDR3 DNA follows: TGTGCCACCAGCAGTACGCGTGACAGGGGGCGAGGTCACACTGAAGCTTTCTTT. It yields the protein CATSSTRDRGRGHTEAFF.

Many counts were recorded for this clonotype. This rearrangement joins TRBV11-2 to TRBJ1-2; possibly TRBD1 for D (5 bases). There are 13 residues in the CDR3. Germline CDR1 SGHAT, CDR2 FQNNGV. Trimming cost V 5 bases and J 7 bases, with 14 bases left between them. The CDR3 nucleotides are TGTGCCAGCAGCCCGGGACTCTTAAGTGGCTACACCTTC. Its translation: CASSPGLLSGYTF.

This clonotype has a handful of counts. J is TRBJ1-3 and V is TRBV6-1; D might be TRBD1 (5 bases). Trimming removed 6 bases from V and 1 base from J, with 10 bases in between. Germline V gives CDR1 MNHNS, CDR2 SASEGT. The CDR3 spans 14 residues. The CDR3 is CASSREKSGNTIYF. CDR3 bases: TGTGCCAGCAGCAGGGAAAAATCTGGAAACACCATATATTTT.

This clonotype was seen many times. The conserved closing phenylalanine or tryptophan is absent in this CDR3, likely reflecting a read error. The genes are TRBV12-3 or TRBV12-4 and TRBJ2-2, with 8 bases identical to TRBD2. V shed 5 bases and J 4 bases; nucleotides not matched to a gene: 9. This CDR3 contains 16 residues. CDR3 loop: CASSTPGGASTGELFS. The CDR3 nucleotides read TGTGCCAGCAGTACCCCCGGGGGGGCGAGCACCGGGGAGCTGTTTTCT.

This clonotype was recorded many times. The V call is TRBV5-6, the J call TRBJ2-5; D is ambiguous. The CDR3 loop spans 14 amino acids. Trimming removed 4 bases from V and 4 bases from J, with 14 bases in between. Germline CDR1 reads SGHDT; CDR2 reads YYEEEE. The CDR3 sequence: CASSTTPRGETQYF. The CDR3 DNA reads as TGTGCCAGCAGCACGACACCGCGCGGAGAGACCCAGTACTTC.

This rearrangement joins TRBV12-3 or TRBV12-4 to TRBJ1-6, with a weak D call TRBD1 (5 bases). This CDR3 comprises 14 residues. Trimming took 3 bases from V and 7 from J, leaving 10 bases between them. CDR3 protein: CASSFFRVNSPLHF. The DNA for the CDR3 is TGTGCCAGCAGTTTCTTCAGGGTGAATTCACCCCTCCACTTT.

This chain links TRBV10-3 with TRBJ1-3, with D possibly matching TRBD1 (5 bases). CDR1 is ENHRY and CDR2 is SYGVKD in the germline V gene. The CDR3 is 13 amino acids. V lost 4 bases and J 8 bases, leaving 12 bases between the germline ends. The CDR3 region is CAISVSQGDTIYF. The CDR3 DNA sequence: TGTGCCATCAGTGTATCGCAGGGCGACACCATATATTTT.

This clonotype was observed at least ten times. The V call is TRBV6-5, the J call TRBJ1-5; D is ambiguous. Deletions cut 2 bases from V and 7 bases from J, with 6 bases between. CDR3 size: 12 residues. Germline loops: CDR1 MNHEY, CDR2 SVGAGI. The CDR3 region is CASSYPGQPQHF. For the CDR3, the DNA is TGTGCCAGCAGTTACCCTGGGCAGCCCCAGCATTTT.

The chain couples TRBV18 to TRBJ1-2, with no clear D. V gave up 6 bases and J gave up 7 bases, with 21 bases separating them. Per germline, CDR1 KGHSH and CDR2 LQKENI. There are 15 residues in the CDR3. CDR3 sequence (DNA): TGTGCCAGCTCCTACACCGCCCAGGAGGAGTCTGGCTACACCTTC. It encodes CASSYTAQEESGYTF.

This clonotype was observed a handful of times. J is TRBJ1-2 and V is TRBV10-2; perhaps TRBD1 as D (5 bases). The CDR3 length is 14 residues. The V end lost 8 bases, the J end lost 2 bases, and 15 bases lay between the germline ends. Per the germline V gene, CDR1 is WSHSY and CDR2 is SAAADI. Written as DNA, the CDR3 is TGCGCCAGCGGCAGGGCAGGGCAAAACTATGGCTACACCTTC. Protein product: CASGRAGQNYGYTF.